Only a few counts were recorded for the clone carrying this TCR beta chain. The sample originates from a study of blood T cell repertoires in COVID-19. Background on the study: The United States, Italy and Spain supplied acute and convalescent COVID-19 samples. Nucleic acid was either cDNA or gDNA, and it came from T cells, B-cell-depleted T cells, or PBMCs.

In the authors' workflow: Counts of nucleated cells, estimated from reference gene primer amplification, were obtained. Assay used: immunoSEQ multiplex PCR; TCRdb lists only in-frame clones, some missing. The V and J calls and clone size were taken over from that table, and D and trimming were inferred from the DNA. The repertoire includes roughly 340,000 clones, around 91% of them detected once, and roughly 3.5% sits in the top ten. The V end lost 4 bases, the J end lost 2 bases, and 13 bases lay between the germline ends. The CDR3 is 15 amino acids. CDR1 and CDR2 from the germline V gene are SGHRS and YFSETQ.

This receptor was identified in a woman between 18 and 29 years old who had recovered from COVID-19. The chain uses TRBV5-1 and TRBJ1-5, with D perhaps TRBD1 (5 bases). Specimen: peripheral blood. The CDR3 DNA reads TGCGCCAGCAGCCCGCAGGGTCTGGGCAATCAGCCCCAGCATTTT. Encoded protein: CASSPQGLGNQPQHF.